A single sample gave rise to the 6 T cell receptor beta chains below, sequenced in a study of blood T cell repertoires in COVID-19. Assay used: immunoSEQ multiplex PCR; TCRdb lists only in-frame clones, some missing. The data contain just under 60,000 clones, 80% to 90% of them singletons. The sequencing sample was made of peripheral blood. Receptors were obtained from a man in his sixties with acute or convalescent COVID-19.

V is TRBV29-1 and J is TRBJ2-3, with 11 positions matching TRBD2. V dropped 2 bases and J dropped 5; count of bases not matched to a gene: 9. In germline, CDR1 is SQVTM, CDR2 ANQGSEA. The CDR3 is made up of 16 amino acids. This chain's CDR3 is CSVETSGSPGRDTQYF. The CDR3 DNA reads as TGCAGCGTTGAAACTAGCGGGAGCCCAGGGAGAGATACGCAGTATTTT.

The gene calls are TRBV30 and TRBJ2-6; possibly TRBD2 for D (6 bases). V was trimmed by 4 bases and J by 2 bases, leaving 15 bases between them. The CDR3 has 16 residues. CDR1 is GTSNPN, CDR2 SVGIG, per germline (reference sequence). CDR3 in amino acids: CAWKGSGDPGANVLTF. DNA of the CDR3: TGTGCCTGGAAGGGGTCGGGGGATCCTGGGGCCAACGTCCTGACTTTC.

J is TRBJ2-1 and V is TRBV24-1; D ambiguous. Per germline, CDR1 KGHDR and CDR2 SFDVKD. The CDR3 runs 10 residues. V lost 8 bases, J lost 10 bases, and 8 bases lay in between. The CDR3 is CATNPTEQFF. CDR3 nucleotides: TGTGCCACCAACCCCACAGAGCAGTTCTTC.

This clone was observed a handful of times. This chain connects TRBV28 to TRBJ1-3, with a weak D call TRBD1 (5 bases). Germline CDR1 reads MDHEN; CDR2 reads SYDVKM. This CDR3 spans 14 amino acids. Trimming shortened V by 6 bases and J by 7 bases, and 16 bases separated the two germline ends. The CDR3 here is CASRTPGGGNTIYF. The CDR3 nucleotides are TGTGCCAGCAGAACCCCTGGGGGAGGGAACACCATATATTTT.

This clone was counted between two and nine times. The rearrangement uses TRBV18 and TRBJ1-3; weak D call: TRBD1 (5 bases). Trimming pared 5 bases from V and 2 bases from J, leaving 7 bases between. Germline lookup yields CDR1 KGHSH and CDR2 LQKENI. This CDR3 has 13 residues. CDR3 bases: TGTGCCAGCTCAGCAGGGACTGGAAACACCATATATTTT. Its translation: CASSAGTGNTIYF.

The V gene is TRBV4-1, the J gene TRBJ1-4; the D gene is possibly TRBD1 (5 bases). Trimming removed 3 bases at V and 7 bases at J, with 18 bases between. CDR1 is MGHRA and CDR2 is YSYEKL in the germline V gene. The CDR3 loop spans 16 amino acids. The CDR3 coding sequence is TGCGCCAGCAGCCACCCCGTCGGGGGGGATGGTGAAAAACTGTTTTTT. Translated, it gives CASSHPVGGDGEKLFF.